This T cell receptor beta chain was retrieved from a study of cytomegalovirus exposure and HLA in healthy donors. Study conclusions and caveats: Further analysis was carried out later, and it showed several of the most significant clusters appearing linked to common viral pathogens. An analysis done earlier found most TCR beta V segments productive about 87% or about 30% of the time.

Researchers ran the PCR with 60 Vbeta and 13 Jbeta primers. TCRdb keeps only in-frame clones here, not all; method: immunoSEQ multiplex PCR. Counted here are over 150,000 clones, around 74% occurring once; the ten biggest clones make up 2.8%. Per the germline V gene, CDR1 is MNHEY and CDR2 is SVGAGI. V shed 2 bases and J shed 0 bases, with 11 bases lying between them. The CDR3 loop spans 16 amino acids. Note on this clone: The antigen is undetermined.

The specimen sequenced was PBMCs. The sequence came from a man aged 18 to 29 in good health and CMV-seronegative. V usage is TRBV6-5 and J usage is TRBJ1-3; D might be TRBD1 (6 bases). CDR3 in amino acids: CASSYVRGFSGNTIYF. CDR3 DNA sequence: TGTGCCAGCAGTTACGTCAGGGGATTCTCTGGAAACACCATATATTTT.